This T cell receptor (beta chain) originates from a study of CD4 T cells in relation to SARS-CoV-2 and coronaviruses (dated by TCRdb to about 2021). Broadly, across the study: The full convalescent cohort of 12 patients had a median age of about 40 years, ranging from roughly 20 to 80 years. Of the roughly 12 convalescent patients, 8 were male and 4 were female, and two of the subjects were Hispanic. Patient-derived lymphoblastoid cell lines were used to map the HLA restriction of shared crossreactive spike epitopes. Memory CD4+ T cell crossreactivity between SARS-CoV-2 and common cold coronavirus spike proteins was assessed at the TCR clonotype level in the study. Samples from three pre-COVID donors and the naive versus memory experiments were sequenced with the Adaptive Biotechnologies TCR-sequencing kit; other data were Illumina-based. For other donors in the study, expansion assays were sequenced with a different, Illumina-based TCR-beta assay.

Overall study outcomes, separate from this receptor: In roughly 65% of donors, memory CD4+ clonotypes turned up that crossrecognized SARS-CoV-2 and at least one common cold coronavirus spike. Because the crossreactivity analysis focused on spike protein, crossreactivity against other viral proteins was not assessed. The study was constrained by small numbers of patients and of tested TCRs. Pre-pandemic and post-infection samples were not both contributed by any donor, so tracing of the source of pre-existing responses was limited. Sequencing of naive versus memory cells indicated that the assay detects memory recall responses, not primary responses primed during culture. Crossreactive clones showed significantly weaker SARS-CoV-2-driven expansion than monoreactive clones, consistent with antigenic imprinting.

To separate naive from memory CD4+ T cells, cryopreserved PBMCs first underwent CD4 enrichment and then EasySep naive CD4+ T cell enrichment. Ficoll-Paque PLUS gradient centrifugation was used to isolate PBMCs from leukapheresis product or whole blood. PBMCs were either cryopreserved at -140 degrees C or used fresh in the expansion assay. The QIAamp Micro DNA Kit was used to extract genomic DNA from the CD4+ T cells. Inclusive of the bounding cysteine and phenylalanine, the CDR3 is 11 residues long. The read is trimmed to its CDR3 DNA, 33 bases read in frame from base 1. V loses 0 bases of germline sequence and J loses 5 bases, and the interval between the two ends is 2 bases. The germline V gene encodes CDR1 SGHTA and CDR2 FQGNSA. Uncultured naive and memory CD4+ T cell DNA received deep-resolution immunoSEQ TCR-beta sequencing. As for how the authors treated the data: During preprocessing, nonproductive sequences were removed, along with CDR3s that did not begin with C, did not end with F or W, or were shorter than 7 amino acids. Cultured and uncultured naive and memory CD4+ repertoires were searched for previously identified spike- and CEF-reactive CDR3s. CDR3 homology was quantified as pairwise Levenshtein distance, calculated with the stringdist R package after three terminal residues were trimmed from each end. Drawn from immuneACCESS, this table holds only the in-frame rearrangements with V and J called that TCRdb kept. Clones are partly lost; checked studies trace under half to an unresolved V gene and leave the rest unexplained. V, J and clone size derive from that table, while D and trimming were established from the DNA sequence. Recorded for this sample are approximately 50,000 clones; about 90% of them occurred a single time. Jointly, the top ten make up 0.4% of the sample.

This clone was observed a single time. No cognate antigen has been identified for it. No per-base quality is available; no much larger clone lies one base away. The chain is made from TRBV7-2 and TRBJ2-7, with the D gene not confidently named. The TCR comes from an adult with COVID-19. Sequencing was carried out using naive CD4+ T cells from PBMCs. The cell subset or site label on this specimen signifies: naive CD4+ T cells isolated by negative enrichment. The CDR3 protein: CASSLADEQYF. The bases are TGTGCCAGCAGCTTAGCGGACGAGCAGTACTTC.